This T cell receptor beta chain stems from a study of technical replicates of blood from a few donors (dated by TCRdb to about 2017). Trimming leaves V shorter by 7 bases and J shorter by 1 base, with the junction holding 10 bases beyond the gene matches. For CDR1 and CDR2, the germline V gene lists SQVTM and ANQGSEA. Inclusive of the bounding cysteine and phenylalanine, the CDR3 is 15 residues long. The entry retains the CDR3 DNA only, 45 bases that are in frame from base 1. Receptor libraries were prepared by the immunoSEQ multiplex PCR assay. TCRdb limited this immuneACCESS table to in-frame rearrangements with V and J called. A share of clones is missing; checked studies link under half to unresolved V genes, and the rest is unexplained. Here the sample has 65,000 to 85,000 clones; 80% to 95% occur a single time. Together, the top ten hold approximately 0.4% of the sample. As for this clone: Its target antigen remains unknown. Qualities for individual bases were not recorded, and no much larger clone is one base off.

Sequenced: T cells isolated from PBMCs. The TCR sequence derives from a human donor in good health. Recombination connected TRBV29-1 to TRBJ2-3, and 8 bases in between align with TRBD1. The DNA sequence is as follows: TGCAGCGGCTTAGTCCCAGGGGGCGGCACAGATACGCAGTATTTT. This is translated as CSGLVPGGGTDTQYF.